This T cell receptor (beta chain) comes out of a study of PD-L1 blockade in urothelial cancer. Across the whole study: Atezolizumab, begun by patients in about 2014, was given at 1,200 mg intravenously every 3 weeks. Blood samples had a median of approximately 150,000 T cells, 80,000 to 100,000 unique TCRs, and clonality approximately 0.085.

J lost 3 bases, V lost 4 bases, and 4 bases had no gene match. The V gene's germline CDR1 is SQVTM and CDR2 ANQGSEA. The CDR3 spans 13 residues. A note on this clone: What it binds is not known.

TCRdb's copy holds only in-frame clones and misses some; the assay was immunoSEQ multiplex PCR. Here the sample spans 75,000 to 95,000 clones, approximately 80% being singletons. Documented time point: pretreatment peripheral blood. Regarding the study as a whole: Stronger expansion of tumor-associated clones in blood at 3 weeks distinguished durable-benefit patients.

This clonotype originated in a man aged 40-55 years with urothelial cancer. The specimen was PBMCs, collected around atezolizumab (anti-PD-L1) treatment. The chain joins TRBV29-1 to TRBJ1-2, with 8 bases fitting TRBD1. CDR3: CSVGTGTDYGYTF. The DNA of the CDR3 is TGCAGCGTTGGGACAGGGACGGACTATGGCTACACCTTC.